Listed here is a single T cell receptor (beta chain). Its antigen remains undetermined. There are no base qualities to consult, and no much larger clone falls within one base. Peripheral blood CD8+ and CD4+ T cells from healthy donors, Susac syndrome patients and multiple sclerosis patients were profiled by high-throughput TCR beta sequencing. Treatment-naive patients with stable or active relapsing-remitting disease fulfilling revised McDonald criteria were used as multiple sclerosis controls. CD8+ TEMRA cells were enriched by FACS, while bulk CD8+ and CD4+ T cells were purified by magnetic negative isolation. Blood was collected in EDTA tubes and processed within 24 hours, with PBMCs isolated through density gradient centrifugation. PBMCs destined for TCR sequencing were cryopreserved in liquid nitrogen and later thawed in a 37 °C water bath. The sorted or isolated CD4+, CD8+ and CD8+ TEMRA cells reached a purity of at least 90%.

This record belongs to a study of CD8 T cells in Susac syndrome (dated by TCRdb to about 2019). Some background on the complete study: Whether CD8+ T cell activation and differentiation in Susac syndrome was antigen driven was tested using repertoire sequencing. Overall results and qualifications from the work: The number of individuals in the TCR sequencing and HLA analysis was recognized as being relatively small.

RNA was extracted using the RNeasy kit, and about 0.5 to 1 microgram was reverse transcribed with random hexamers. TCR beta CDR3 regions were amplified with the immunoSEQ multiplex PCR assay covering 54 Vbeta and 13 Jbeta segments. Bias from PCR amplification was corrected by using a synthetic template baseline for primer optimization and for computational correction. As for the authors' bioinformatics: Reads were assigned to V, D and J genes according to IMGT and analyzed in immunoSEQ Analyzer, with only productive sequences retained. Clonality was calculated as one minus the Shannon entropy normalized by log2 of the number of productive unique sequences. For each patient and control, public and private clones were evaluated within the 100 most prevalent clones. Clones were defined as Susac-specific when absent from the healthy and MS cohorts, from approximately 1,100 published viral clones and from other ImmuneACCESS disease sequences. Through fastp at Q25 and MiXCR, TCRdb rebuilt clones from the public reads, retaining in-frame beta chains. Merged by CDR3 protein, the rows form single entries marked with the most common genes and DNA. Clone size and V and J calls follow TCRdb, not the original study. This sample holds 110,000 or so distinct CDR3 sequences; about 92% were observed only once. The ten largest clonotypes hold 0.093% of the sample.

At the junction V is shortened by 2 bases and J by 7 bases, with 14 bases in between. As encoded in the germline V gene, CDR1 is SQVTM while CDR2 is ANQGSEA. The CDR3 goes from the cysteine to the phenylalanine over 13 residues. The retained sequence is limited to the CDR3, 39 bases, with the frame set at the first base. This TCR came from a human donor with multiple sclerosis. Sequencing input: CD4+ T cells from PBMCs. The rearranged segments are TRBV29-1 and TRBJ2-5, with the D gene not confidently named. The base sequence is TGCAGCGTTGAAATGCCCCAGCTAGGGACCCAGTACTTC. It codes for CSVEMPQLGTQYF.